These 19 T cell receptor beta chains share one sample of origin, sequenced in a study of T cell responses to AZD1222 COVID-19 vaccine. Repertoires were generated with immunoSEQ multiplex PCR, while TCRdb's copy carries only in-frame clones and drops some. The repertoire holds more than 150,000 clones, with 85% to 95% as singletons. The sample here was peripheral blood, taken on day 0 of AZD1222 vaccination. The receptors were gathered from an adult in good health.

This CDR3 reads CASSLDGIEAFF. CDR3 sequence (DNA): TGCGCCAGCAGCTTGGACGGTATTGAAGCTTTCTTT. This chain connects TRBV5-1 to TRBJ1-1; no clear D gene. From germline, CDR1 is SGHRS and CDR2 YFSETQ. The CDR3 extends over 12 amino acids. The V end was cut by 0 bases, the J end by 7 bases, with 7 bases between.

The gene calls are TRBV9 and TRBJ1-1; D gene unclear. V lost 0 bases to trimming and J lost 6 bases, with 15 bases between them. This CDR3 has 15 amino acids. Germline loops: CDR1 SGDLS, CDR2 YYNGEE. CDR3 bases: TGTGCCAGCAGCGTAGGGGATGGAGGGATCGCTGAAGCTTTCTTT. Protein sequence: CASSVGDGGIAEAFF.

The rearrangement joins TRBV9 to TRBJ1-1; 8 positions agree with TRBD1. The CDR3 extends over 15 amino acids. After removal of 0 bases from V and 7 bases from J, the junction contained 8 bases not matched to a gene. CDR1 SGDLS and CDR2 YYNGEE come from the germline V gene. The chain's CDR3 is CASSVDPRGRDEAFF. CDR3 bases: TGTGCCAGCAGCGTAGACCCCAGGGGGCGGGATGAAGCTTTCTTT.

The rearrangement uses TRBV6-5 and TRBJ2-5; D is possibly TRBD1 (6 bases). This CDR3 has 11 amino acids. Germline V CDR1 and CDR2: MNHEY, SVGAGI. V was clipped by 5 bases and J by 8 bases, with 9 bases between them. The CDR3: CASSQGKTQYF. CDR3 sequence (DNA): TGTGCCAGCAGTCAGGGGAAAACCCAGTACTTC.

This clone was seen a single time. The gene calls are TRBV28 and TRBJ1-6, with 9 bases aligning to TRBD1. After removal of 5 bases from V and 7 bases from J, the junction contained 6 bases not matched to a gene. The CDR3 length is 15 residues. Germline V CDR1 and CDR2: MDHEN, SYDVKM. CDR3 residues: CASSPPGQGNSPLHF. The DNA for the CDR3 is TGTGCCAGCAGTCCGCCGGGACAGGGCAATTCACCCCTCCACTTT.

The chain joins TRBV27 to TRBJ2-6, with 9 bases identical to TRBD1. The CDR3 length is 14 residues. The junction had 4 bases not matched to a gene; V was cut back by 6 bases and J by 7 bases. Germline assignment: CDR1 MNHEY and CDR2 SMNVEV (reference sequence). CDR3 region: CASRETGGANVLTF. CDR3 DNA: TGTGCCAGCAGGGAGACAGGGGGTGCCAACGTCCTGACTTTC. Based on the CDR3 plus reference TRBV27 and TRBJ2-6, the full variable domain is EAQVTQNPRYLITVTGKKLTVTCSQNMNHEYMSWYRQDPGLGLRQIYYSMNVEVTDKGDVPEGYKVSRKEKRNFPLILESPSPNQTSLYFCASRETGGANVLTFGAGSRLTVL.

This clone was counted only a few times. V is TRBV11-2 and J is TRBJ1-1; no reliable D call. Germline CDR1 is SGHAT and CDR2 is FQNNGV. The germline V and J ends were trimmed by 5 bases and 5 bases, with 6 bases remaining between them. The CDR3 contains 11 residues. CDR3 in DNA: TGTGCCAGCAGCCATGTAACTGAAGCTTTCTTT. Translating gives CASSHVTEAFF. The full variable domain, completed using reference TRBV11-2 and TRBJ1-1, is EAGVAQSPRYKIIEKRQSVAFWCNPISGHATLYWYQQILGQGPKLLIQFQNNGVVDDSQLPKDRFSAERLKGVDSTLKIQPAKLEDSAVYLCASSHVTEAFFGQGTRLTVV.

The chain couples TRBV27 to TRBJ2-7; 7 nucleotides align to TRBD2. The length of the CDR3 is 14 residues. The germline CDR1 and CDR2 sequences are MNHEY and SMNVEV (reference sequence). The V segment lost 1 base and the J segment 5 bases; nucleotides outside the gene matches: 5. The DNA of the CDR3 is TGTGCCAGCAGTTTATGGGCGGGGGAAGACGAGCAGTACTTC. Its protein is CASSLWAGEDEQYF.

The chain employs TRBV30 and TRBJ1-3; perhaps TRBD1 as D (6 bases). The CDR3 is made up of 11 amino acids. In germline, CDR1 is GTSNPN, CDR2 SVGIG (reference sequence). The V end was cut by 8 bases, the J end by 4 bases, with 9 bases between. CDR3 region: CATGQGNTIYF. The CDR3 region has the DNA TGTGCCACAGGACAGGGAAACACCATATATTTT.

The chain uses TRBV12-3 or TRBV12-4 and TRBJ1-3; D gene uncertain. The CDR3 length is 13 residues. With 6 bases removed from V and 2 bases from J, the gap between germline ends came to 8 bases. CDR3 nucleotides: TGTGCCAGCAGCATCGGGGCTGGAAACACCATATATTTT. Amino acids: CASSIGAGNTIYF.

The chain combines TRBV15 with TRBJ2-2; 10 bases line up with TRBD1. The CDR3 length is 15 residues. Germline V lookup: CDR1 LNHNV, CDR2 YYDKDF (reference sequence). The V and J ends lost 1 base and 5 bases, in that order; junction bases with no gene match: 1. The CDR3, as DNA: TGTGCCACCAGCAGAGGGACAGGGGGGACCGGGGAGCTGTTTTTT. The encoded protein is CATSRGTGGTGELFF.

This rearrangement joins TRBV1 to TRBJ2-1; the tabulated D call, TRBD2, remains unverified against the DNA. TRBV1 has pseudogene status. CDR3 length: 18 amino acids. Here the CDR3 DNA reads TGCACCAGCAGCCAAGCTCTAGCGGGAGGGAGCTCCTACAATGAGCAGTTCTTC. It yields the protein CTSSQALAGGSSYNEQFF.

This sequence joins TRBV30 and TRBJ2-1; 9 nucleotides line up with TRBD1. Germline V lookup: CDR1 GTSNPN, CDR2 SVGIG (reference sequence). There are 14 residues in the CDR3. Germline trimming cut 1 base from V and 5 bases from J; bases unmatched to any gene: 3. The CDR3 DNA is TGTGCCTGGAGTGCCGGGACAGGGAACAATGAGCAGTTCTTC. Its protein is CAWSAGTGNNEQFF.

The chain employs TRBV5-4 and TRBJ2-7; TRBD2 agrees at 8 bases. The CDR3 is 15 amino acids. CDR1 and CDR2 (germline): SGHNT, YYREEE (reference sequence). Germline trimming cut 3 bases from V and 0 bases from J; bases unmatched to any gene: 5. The DNA of the CDR3 is TGTGCCAGCAGCTCAATAGCGGGGCCCTCCTACGAGCAGTACTTC. Encoded protein: CASSSIAGPSYEQYF. Supplemented by reference TRBV5-4 and TRBJ2-7, the full variable domain reads ETGVTQSPTHLIKTRGQQVTLRCSSQSGHNTVSWYQQALGQGPQFIFQYYREEENGRGNFPPRFSGLQFPNYSSELNVNALELDDSALYLCASSSIAGPSYEQYFGPGTRLTVT.

The chain joins TRBV27 to TRBJ2-3, with D tentatively TRBD1 (5 bases). Germline-derived CDR1 and CDR2 are MNHEY and SMNVEV (reference sequence). The V end was cut by 6 bases, the J end by 1 base, with 11 bases between. The CDR3 has 14 amino acids. The CDR3 region has the DNA TGTGCCAGCAGCAGGGTAGTAGGCACAGATACGCAGTATTTT. Amino acids: CASSRVVGTDTQYF.

This sequence joins TRBV29-1 and TRBJ1-1; unclear D gene. This CDR3 has 11 residues. The V gene lost 4 bases and the J gene lost 6 bases, with 9 bases spanning the gap. CDR1 and CDR2 (germline): SQVTM, ANQGSEA. Here the CDR3 DNA reads TGCAGCGTTGCCCCCGGAGCTGAAGCTTTCTTT. It translates to CSVAPGAEAFF.

This rearrangement joins TRBV30 to TRBJ1-2; D is unresolved. V was trimmed by 0 bases and J by 0 bases, leaving 8 bases between them. This CDR3 is 14 amino acids long. Germline assignment: CDR1 GTSNPN and CDR2 SVGIG (reference sequence). CDR3: CAWSVNVANYGYTF. The CDR3 bases are TGTGCCTGGAGTGTTAATGTAGCTAACTATGGCTACACCTTC.

This chain joins TRBV6-5 and TRBJ2-7; maybe TRBD2 (5 bases). Germline V gene data show CDR1 as MNHEY and CDR2 as SVGAGI. The ends were cut back, 5 bases at V and 0 bases at J, with 14 bases in the middle. The CDR3 spans 15 residues. The CDR3 coding sequence is TGTGCCAGCAGTAAAACCCTCGAGGGCTCCTACGAGCAGTACTTC. Its translation: CASSKTLEGSYEQYF.

This clone has more than one count but fewer than ten. The chain recombines TRBV19 with TRBJ1-4; D may be TRBD1 (6 bases). With 7 bases removed from V and 7 bases from J, the gap between germline ends came to 16 bases. CDR3 length equals 14 residues. The germline V gene has CDR1 LNHDA and CDR2 SQIVND (reference sequence). The CDR3 is CASTTDSRGEKLFF. The CDR3 bases are TGTGCCAGTACTACGGACAGCAGAGGTGAAAAACTGTTTTTT.